This T cell receptor (beta chain) was profiled in a study of blood T cell repertoires in COVID-19. Study as a whole: PBMCs, B-cell-depleted T cells, or T cells provided the cDNA or gDNA that made up the material.

The protocol was immunoSEQ multiplex PCR, while the TCRdb copy is restricted to in-frame clones and leaves out a portion. The sample has 55,000 to 90,000 clones; approximately 85% are singletons. The CDR3 consists of 15 residues. The ends lost 0 bases at V and 5 bases at J; junction bases unmatched: 4. In germline, CDR1 is SGHTS, CDR2 YDEGEE. This clonotype originated in a woman aged 80 or over with active or convalescent COVID-19. The source material was peripheral blood. The rearrangement links TRBV5-8 to TRBJ1-4; 7 bases agree with TRBD1. Here the CDR3 reads CASSLAGQRNEKLFF. The CDR3 bases are TGTGCCAGCAGCTTGGCGGGACAGCGGAATGAAAAACTGTTTTTT.